These 22 T cell receptor beta chains were all obtained from the same sample, sequenced in a study of blood T cell repertoires in COVID-19 (TCRdb year 2020). Libraries came from the immunoSEQ multiplex PCR assay. TCRdb holds this immuneACCESS table with in-frame rearrangements only. Some clones are missing; in checked studies, unresolved V genes explain under half, and the rest has no known cause. The sample table records 180,000 or so clones; 90% of these occur just once. The biggest ten clones account for around 0.63% of the sample. What was sequenced was peripheral blood. Receptors originate from a man aged 45-60 years with acute or convalescent COVID-19.

This chain uses TRBV2 with TRBJ2-7; D is perhaps TRBD1 (6 bases). With 6 bases removed from V and 1 base from J, the gap between germline ends came to 13 bases. This CDR3 contains 14 residues. Per the germline V gene, CDR1 is SNHLY and CDR2 is FYNNEI. CDR3 sequence: CASRSDSLSYEQYF. The CDR3 region has the DNA TGTGCCAGCAGGTCGGACAGTTTATCCTACGAGCAGTACTTC.

The CDR3: CATQLAGEGTQYF. Here the CDR3 DNA reads TGTGCCACACAACTAGCGGGGGAGGGTACGCAGTATTTT. This sequence joins TRBV10-3 and TRBJ2-3; 11 bases map to TRBD2. The junction had 8 bases not matched to a gene; V was cut back by 10 bases and J by 8 bases. This CDR3 is built from 13 residues. From germline, CDR1 is ENHRY and CDR2 SYGVKD.

V is TRBV6-2 or TRBV6-3 and J is TRBJ2-5; no definite D call. The V gene's germline CDR1 is MNHEY and CDR2 SVGEGT. V was trimmed by 2 bases and J by 4 bases, leaving 2 bases between them. The CDR3 has 11 amino acids. The CDR3 region has the DNA TGTGCCAGCAGTTACCGAGAGACCCAGTACTTC. This encodes CASSYRETQYF.

This chain connects TRBV10-2 to TRBJ1-5; D might be TRBD1 (5 bases). V lost 10 bases to trimming and J lost 4 bases, with 14 bases between them. The germline V gene encodes CDR1 WSHSY and CDR2 SAAADI. The CDR3 runs to 13 residues. DNA of the CDR3: TGCGCCACACGGGACTCTCGGAATCAGCCCCAGCATTTT. The encoded protein is CATRDSRNQPQHF.

V and J are TRBV4-1 and TRBJ2-5, with TRBD1 as a possible D gene (5 bases). The CDR3 is made up of 17 amino acids. V lost 1 base to trimming and J lost 5 bases, with 20 bases between them. The germline CDR1 and CDR2 sequences are MGHRA and YSYEKL. The CDR3, as DNA: TGCGCCAGCAGCCAAGCCCCTGCAATTTGGGGCAGGGAGACCCAGTACTTC. Protein sequence: CASSQAPAIWGRETQYF.

The genes are TRBV5-1 and TRBJ1-3; D unresolved. This CDR3 comprises 16 residues. Trimming pared 0 bases from V and 0 bases from J, leaving 10 bases between. Germline V CDR1 and CDR2: SGHRS, YFSETQ. The CDR3 DNA reads TGCGCCAGCAGCTTGGGAGACACAAACTCTGGAAACACCATATATTTT. Translated, it gives CASSLGDTNSGNTIYF. The full variable domain, with the rest looked up from reference TRBV5-1 and TRBJ1-3, is KAGVTQTPRYLIKTRGQQVTLSCSPISGHRSVSWYQQTPGQGLQFLFEYFSETQRNKGNFPGRFSGRQFSNSRSEMNVSTLELGDSALYLCASSLGDTNSGNTIYFGEGSWLTVV.

The J gene is TRBJ1-4, the V gene TRBV2, with D possibly matching TRBD1 (5 bases). Trimming stripped 3 bases from V and 6 bases from J, with 11 bases between. The CDR3 runs 14 residues. CDR1 is SNHLY and CDR2 is FYNNEI in the germline V gene. The CDR3 here is CASSDRETYEKLFF. The CDR3 DNA is TGTGCCAGCAGTGACAGGGAAACGTATGAAAAACTGTTTTTT.

The V call is TRBV5-4, the J call TRBJ2-2; D not certain. Germline CDR1 and CDR2: SGHNT and YYREEE (reference sequence). V was clipped by 4 bases and J by 5 bases, with 9 bases between them. The CDR3 extends over 13 amino acids. The CDR3 DNA reads as TGTGCCAGCAGCCCCGTCTCGACCGGGGAGCTGTTTTTT. Protein sequence: CASSPVSTGELFF.

The chain recombines TRBV10-3 with TRBJ1-2; D ambiguous. Trimming removed 8 bases at V and 4 bases at J, with 17 bases between. This CDR3 has 14 amino acids. Per germline, CDR1 ENHRY and CDR2 SYGVKD. As DNA, the CDR3 is TGTGCCATCTCTACGGCGGGCTTTGGCTATGGCTACACCTTC. It yields the protein CAISTAGFGYGYTF.

This chain connects TRBV13 to TRBJ1-2, with TRBD1 as a possible D gene (5 bases). Germline CDR1 is PRHDT and CDR2 is FYEKMQ (reference sequence). The CDR3 extends over 15 amino acids. V lost 6 bases, J lost 4 bases, and 18 bases lay in between. The DNA of the CDR3 is TGTGCCAGCAGTCCCGGAGGGGTGGGAGTCTATGGCTACACCTTC. It specifies CASSPGGVGVYGYTF. The full variable domain, with the rest looked up from reference TRBV13 and TRBJ1-2, is AAGVIQSPRHLIKEKRETATLKCYPIPRHDTVYWYQQGPGQDPQFLISFYEKMQSDKGSIPDRFSAQQFSDYHSELNMSSLELGDSALYFCASSPGGVGVYGYTFGSGTRLTVV.

The CDR3 DNA reads as TGTGCCTGGGAGGCGGACAGCTCCTATAATTCACCCCTCCACTTT. It codes for CAWEADSSYNSPLHF. The chain uses TRBV30 and TRBJ1-6; maybe TRBD1 (6 bases). V was pared by 5 bases and J by 0 bases, with 11 bases between. Germline V gives CDR1 GTSNPN, CDR2 SVGIG (reference sequence). The CDR3 has 15 residues.

The gene calls are TRBV19 and TRBJ1-1; 8 bases map to TRBD1. The CDR3 is 13 amino acids. The germline V gene has CDR1 LNHDA and CDR2 SQIVND (reference sequence). The V gene end was trimmed by 5 bases and the J gene end by 3 bases; junction bases not matched to a gene: 2. The CDR3 sequence: CASSQQGDTEAFF. DNA of the CDR3: TGTGCCAGTAGTCAACAGGGGGACACTGAAGCTTTCTTT. Full variable domain (remainder filled in from reference TRBV19 and TRBJ1-1): DGGITQSPKYLFRKEGQNVTLSCEQNLNHDAMYWYRQDPGQGLRLIYYSQIVNDFQKGDIAEGYSVSREKKESFPLTVTSAQKNPTAFYLCASSQQGDTEAFFGQGTRLTVV.

This clone appeared once. The rearrangement joins TRBV19 to TRBJ1-1; 9 bases agree with TRBD1. Germline values: CDR1 LNHDA, CDR2 SQIVND (reference sequence). The CDR3 runs to 14 residues. V trimming: 9 bases; J trimming: 1 base; junction bases outside the gene matches: 6. The CDR3 nucleotides read TGTGCCAGCAGATCGGGACAGGGGAACACTGAAGCTTTCTTT. As protein: CASRSGQGNTEAFF.

The V gene is TRBV29-1, the J gene TRBJ2-3; 7 nucleotides agree with TRBD1. The CDR3 length is 14 residues. V was pared by 1 base and J by 4 bases, with 5 bases of the junction left unmatched. The V gene's germline CDR1 is SQVTM and CDR2 ANQGSEA. The CDR3 is CSVEGGQRADTQYF. Here the CDR3 DNA reads TGCAGCGTTGAAGGGGGACAGAGGGCAGATACGCAGTATTTT.

This clone appeared once. Here the CDR3 DNA reads TGTGCCAGCAGCGGTGGGACAGCCAGCTATGGCTACACCTTC. This gives the protein CASSGGTASYGYTF. The chain is built from TRBV5-4 and TRBJ1-2, with 7 bases that match TRBD1. J was trimmed by 4 bases and V by 4 bases; bases with no gene match: 7. This CDR3 region has 14 residues. In germline, CDR1 is SGHNT, CDR2 YYREEE (reference sequence). The entire variable domain, with the rest obtained from reference TRBV5-4 and TRBJ1-2, is as follows: ETGVTQSPTHLIKTRGQQVTLRCSSQSGHNTVSWYQQALGQGPQFIFQYYREEENGRGNFPPRFSGLQFPNYSSELNVNALELDDSALYLCASSGGTASYGYTFGSGTRLTVV.

This chain connects TRBV19 to TRBJ2-3; TRBD2 aligns across 10 bases. The trim removed 6 bases at V and 1 base at J, leaving 7 bases unmatched. The CDR3 contains 16 residues. Germline V gene lookup returns CDR1 LNHDA and CDR2 SQIVND (reference sequence). CDR3 sequence reads: CASSYDLAGGTDTQYF. For the CDR3, the DNA is TGTGCCAGTAGCTATGACCTAGCGGGGGGCACAGATACGCAGTATTTT. The variable domain in full, with the rest retrieved from reference TRBV19 and TRBJ2-3, is DGGITQSPKYLFRKEGQNVTLSCEQNLNHDAMYWYRQDPGQGLRLIYYSQIVNDFQKGDIAEGYSVSREKKESFPLTVTSAQKNPTAFYLCASSYDLAGGTDTQYFGPGTRLTVL.

This chain connects TRBV13 to TRBJ2-7; TRBD2 matches at 13 bases. V gave up 4 bases and J gave up 5 bases; unmatched junction bases: 11. Germline V gene lookup returns CDR1 PRHDT and CDR2 FYEKMQ (reference sequence). This CDR3 has 17 amino acids. The chain's CDR3 is CASSSELAGGPGNEQYF. The CDR3 DNA reads as TGTGCCAGCAGCTCAGAACTAGCGGGAGGGCCGGGAAACGAGCAGTACTTC.

The gene calls are TRBV5-4 and TRBJ1-2; D is undetermined. The CDR3 is 13 amino acids. Trimming cost V 0 bases and J 4 bases, with 7 bases left between them. In germline, CDR1 is SGHNT, CDR2 YYREEE (reference sequence). Here the CDR3 DNA reads TGTGCCAGCAGCTTGGGACACCGCTATGGCTACACCTTC. Translating gives CASSLGHRYGYTF.

V gene TRBV27 combines with J gene TRBJ2-2, with 7 positions matching TRBD2. The CDR3 extends over 17 amino acids. Trimming cost V 1 base and J 2 bases; bases outside gene matches: 7. Germline values: CDR1 MNHEY, CDR2 SMNVEV (reference sequence). CDR3 sequence reads: CASSLLSWGGNTGELFF. In DNA form, the CDR3 reads TGTGCCAGCAGTTTATTGTCTTGGGGGGGAAACACCGGGGAGCTGTTTTTT.

The chain is built from TRBV9 and TRBJ1-4, with D possibly being TRBD1 (5 bases). CDR1 is SGDLS, CDR2 YYNGEE, per germline. The V gene lost 0 bases and the J gene lost 2 bases, with 14 bases spanning the gap. This CDR3 is 17 amino acids long. CDR3 in DNA: TGTGCCAGCAGCGTAGGTGGGGGGACCGGCACTAATGAAAAACTGTTTTTT. This encodes CASSVGGGTGTNEKLFF.

Only a few counts were recorded for this clone. The rearrangement uses TRBV5-4 and TRBJ2-7; 10 bases align to TRBD2. The CDR3 runs 16 residues. V lost 2 bases, J lost 3 bases, and 8 bases stayed unmatched. Germline loops: CDR1 SGHNT, CDR2 YYREEE (reference sequence). CDR3: CASSFPETSGFYEQYF. The CDR3, as DNA: TGTGCCAGCAGCTTCCCCGAGACTAGCGGGTTCTACGAGCAGTACTTC.

The genes are TRBV3-1 (or the pseudogene TRBV3-2) and TRBJ1-1; 8 bases match TRBD1. J was trimmed by 1 base and V by 4 bases; bases with no gene match: 2. CDR3 length equals 14 residues. Germline loops: CDR1 LGHDT, CDR2 YNNKEL (reference sequence). CDR3: CASSPDRANTEAFF. In DNA, the CDR3 is TGTGCCAGCAGCCCGGACAGGGCGAACACTGAAGCTTTCTTT.